A single sample gave rise to the 31 T cell receptor beta chains below, sequenced in a study of blood T cell repertoires in COVID-19. Clones were sequenced by immunoSEQ multiplex PCR, and TCRdb holds only the in-frame ones, with some missing. Of 85,000 to 110,000 clones in the sample, around 82% are singletons; the top ten hold 10% to 15%. The sample consisted of peripheral blood. All receptors come from a human donor in a cohort sampled during active or convalescent COVID-19.

As for this clone: This may arise from a read error, as a much more abundant clone is one base away. As DNA, the CDR3 is TGTGCCAGCAGCTTAGGTCAGGGGAACTATAGCTACACCTTC. This codes for CASSLGQGNYSYTF. The V and J genes are TRBV7-2 and TRBJ1-2; TRBD1 might be the D (6 bases). The germline V gene has CDR1 SGHTA and CDR2 FQGNSA. This CDR3 has 14 amino acids.

V gene TRBV7-9 combines with J gene TRBJ2-7; a weak D match, TRBD1 (6 bases). The CDR3 spans 14 residues. Germline CDR1 is SEHNR and CDR2 is FQNEAQ (reference sequence). The V and J ends lost 1 base and 6 bases respectively, with 13 bases between them. Written as DNA, the CDR3 is TGTGCCAGCAGCTTAGGGACAGTAAGAGCCGAGCAGTACTTC. Its protein product is CASSLGTVRAEQYF. Based on the CDR3 plus reference TRBV7-9 and TRBJ2-7, the full variable domain is DTGVSQNPRHKITKRGQNVTFRCDPISEHNRLYWYRQTLGQGPEFLTYFQNEAQLEKSRLLSDRFSAERPKGSFSTLEIQRTEQGDSAMYLCASSLGTVRAEQYFGPGTRLTVT.

The sample holds a few counts of this clone. The chain links TRBV24-1 to TRBJ1-2, with no clear D. Germline V gene data show CDR1 as KGHDR and CDR2 as SFDVKD. Trimming took 3 bases from V and 5 from J, leaving 12 bases between them. This CDR3 comprises 14 residues. CDR3 DNA: TGTGCCACCAGTGATCCGCGGCGAGATTATGGCTACACCTTC. This sequence encodes CATSDPRRDYGYTF.

V is TRBV19 and J is TRBJ2-7, with 12 bases fitting TRBD1. V was pared by 1 base and J by 5 bases, with 3 bases of the junction left unmatched. The CDR3 loop spans 15 amino acids. The germline V gene has CDR1 LNHDA and CDR2 SQIVND (reference sequence). CDR3 DNA: TGTGCCAGTAGTATAGTGGGACAGGGGGCCAACGAGCAGTACTTC. It codes for CASSIVGQGANEQYF.

The chain joins TRBV9 to TRBJ2-7, with a weak D call TRBD2 (5 bases). Germline V lookup: CDR1 SGDLS, CDR2 YYNGEE. The CDR3 is 16 residues long. V was cut by 1 base and J by 7 bases, with 21 bases left in between. In DNA form, the CDR3 reads TGTGCCAGCAGCGTAATGGCGCGGGCCGCATTGTGGGAGCAGTACTTC. Translating it yields CASSVMARAALWEQYF. The complete variable domain, with remaining parts taken from reference TRBV9 and TRBJ2-7, reads DSGVTQTPKHLITATGQRVTLRCSPRSGDLSVYWYQQSLDQGLQFLIQYYNGEERAKGNILERFSAQQFPDLHSELNLSSLELGDSALYFCASSVMARAALWEQYFGPGTRLTVT.

The rearrangement links TRBV5-1 to TRBJ2-7; 9 positions match TRBD1. The germline V gene encodes CDR1 SGHRS and CDR2 YFSETQ. Trimming cost V 4 bases and J 3 bases; bases outside gene matches: 14. This CDR3 has 17 amino acids. CDR3 loop: CASSLQTPDRGFYEQYF. The DNA for the CDR3 is TGCGCCAGCAGCCTGCAAACCCCGGACAGGGGTTTCTACGAGCAGTACTTC.

CDR3 coding DNA: TGTGCCAGCAGCTTAGGCGGGGGAAGTGGCAATCAGCCCCAGCATTTT. Translating gives CASSLGGGSGNQPQHF. The rearrangement joins TRBV7-2 to TRBJ1-5, with D possibly TRBD1 on 5 matching bases. CDR3 length: 16 residues. Germline CDR1 and CDR2: SGHTA and FQGNSA. The V end lost 1 base, the J end lost 2 bases, and 12 bases lay between the germline ends.

The CDR3 DNA is TGTGCCAGCAGTTTCGGGGAGAGGATTCAGTACTTC. Protein: CASSFGERIQYF. This rearrangement joins TRBV11-2 to TRBJ2-4, with TRBD2 as a possible D gene (5 bases). This CDR3 spans 12 amino acids. CDR1 and CDR2 from the germline V gene are SGHAT and FQNNGV. V gave up 6 bases and J gave up 10 bases, with 13 bases separating them.

The chain employs TRBV6-2 or TRBV6-3 and TRBJ2-7; 7 bases map to TRBD1. There are 14 residues in the CDR3. V lost 4 bases and J lost 3; bases outside the gene matches: 6. Germline V CDR1 and CDR2: MNHEY, SVGEGT. CDR3 DNA: TGTGCCAGCAGTTTACCCGGGACAGACTACGAGCAGTACTTC. This translates into CASSLPGTDYEQYF.

The chain combines TRBV18 with TRBJ2-3; a possible D gene is TRBD1 (7 bases). Germline CDR1 KGHSH, CDR2 LQKENI. CDR3 length equals 15 residues. V dropped 0 bases and J dropped 6 bases, with 13 bases sitting between them. CDR3 in DNA: TGTGCCAGCTCACCACCGGTCTCAGGGGGGGATACGCAGTATTTT. As protein: CASSPPVSGGDTQYF.

The V call is TRBV6-2 or TRBV6-3, the J call TRBJ2-1; a possible D gene is TRBD2 (5 bases). The ends were cut back, 1 base at V and 5 bases at J, with 18 bases in the middle. Germline CDR1 and CDR2: MNHEY and SVGEGT. CDR3 length: 17 residues. In DNA, the CDR3 is TGTGCCAGCAGTTACTGGCCCACGCCGGGGATCGACAATGAGCAGTTCTTC. It codes for CASSYWPTPGIDNEQFF.

The chain has TRBV19 and TRBJ1-3, with unresolved D. The CDR3 consists of 16 residues. Germline V gives CDR1 LNHDA, CDR2 SQIVND (reference sequence). Trimming took 0 bases from V and 2 from J, leaving 11 bases between them. The DNA of the CDR3 is TGTGCCAGTAGTATAGATCGGGCGGGAGCTGGAAACACCATATATTTT. The encoded protein is CASSIDRAGAGNTIYF.

This rearrangement joins TRBV14 to TRBJ2-2; tentative D call: TRBD1 (6 bases). Trimming took 2 bases from V and 5 from J, leaving 12 bases between them. Germline CDR1 is SGHDN and CDR2 is FVKESK. The CDR3 is 15 amino acids. The CDR3 region has the DNA TGTGCCAGCAGCCAATATGGGGGCCGGACCGGGGAGCTGTTTTTT. This codes for CASSQYGGRTGELFF.

The V gene is TRBV21-1, the J gene TRBJ1-5. TRBV21-1 is a pseudogene. This CDR3 has 16 residues. The CDR3 sequence: CASSKERRMAEQPQHF. The CDR3 DNA follows: TGTGCCAGCAGCAAAGAACGGAGAATGGCAGAACAGCCCCAGCATTTT.

The chain combines TRBV9 with TRBJ2-1; TRBD2 matches at 10 bases. The V gene's germline CDR1 is SGDLS and CDR2 YYNGEE. The V segment lost 4 bases and the J segment 2 bases; nucleotides outside the gene matches: 15. CDR3 length: 19 residues. The CDR3 DNA reads TGTGCCAGCAGCACCCAAACCCTAGCGGGGGATCTAACCTACAATGAGCAGTTCTTC. Protein sequence: CASSTQTLAGDLTYNEQFF.

This chain links TRBV28 with TRBJ1-6; D not resolved. Trimming stripped 4 bases from V and 9 bases from J, with 10 bases between. Germline CDR1 reads MDHEN; CDR2 reads SYDVKM. The CDR3 length is 13 residues. The CDR3 DNA follows: TGTGCCAGCAGTTCGGGATTGGGTTCACCCCTCCACTTT. As protein: CASSSGLGSPLHF.

This clone appeared a few times. The rearrangement joins TRBV5-6 to TRBJ1-4, with TRBD1 matching 10 bases. The CDR3 has 16 amino acids. With V trimmed by 2 bases and J by 6 bases, 7 bases remained unmatched. Per the germline V gene, CDR1 is SGHDT and CDR2 is YYEEEE. The CDR3 region has the DNA TGTGCCAGCAGCTTTCTAACCGGGACAGGGGATGAAAAACTGTTTTTT. Protein product: CASSFLTGTGDEKLFF.

The chain uses TRBV5-1 and TRBJ1-4; D is possibly TRBD1 (5 bases). The germline CDR1 and CDR2 sequences are SGHRS and YFSETQ. The CDR3 length is 15 residues. With 0 bases removed from V and 5 bases from J, the gap between germline ends came to 11 bases. The CDR3 loop reads CASSLAAGINEKLFF. CDR3 coding DNA: TGCGCCAGCAGCTTGGCGGCAGGGATCAATGAAAAACTGTTTTTT.

The chain is built from TRBV4-2 and TRBJ2-3; 12 bases align to TRBD2. Germline lookup yields CDR1 LGHNA and CDR2 YNFKEQ. The V and J ends lost 4 bases and 0 bases, in that order; junction bases with no gene match: 11. This CDR3 spans 19 amino acids. The CDR3: CASSPFRLAGASSTDTQYF. The CDR3 DNA sequence: TGTGCCAGCAGCCCGTTTCGACTAGCGGGGGCCAGCAGCACAGATACGCAGTATTTT.

This clone was picked up one time. The chain uses TRBV2 and TRBJ1-2, with D possibly matching TRBD1 (5 bases). Germline V gene sequence: CDR1 SNHLY, CDR2 FYNNEI. Trimming pared 3 bases from V and 3 bases from J, leaving 17 bases between. The CDR3 contains 16 residues. CDR3 amino acids: CASSDGRASNYYGYTF. The CDR3 DNA follows: TGTGCCAGCAGTGATGGCAGGGCCTCCAATTACTATGGCTACACCTTC.

The chain couples TRBV7-2 to TRBJ1-5, with a weak D call TRBD1 (5 bases). This CDR3 spans 15 amino acids. The germline V and J ends were trimmed by 5 bases and 2 bases, with 13 bases remaining between them. Germline CDR1 is SGHTA and CDR2 is FQGNSA. CDR3 sequence (DNA): TGTGCCAGCAGCGAGCTCAGGGTCGGCAATCAGCCCCAGCATTTT. Its translation: CASSELRVGNQPQHF. Combining the CDR3 with reference TRBV7-2 and TRBJ1-5 gives the whole variable domain GAGVSQSPSNKVTEKGKDVELRCDPISGHTALYWYRQSLGQGLEFLIYFQGNSAPDKSGLPSDRFSAERTGGSVSTLTIQRTQQEDSAVYLCASSELRVGNQPQHFGDGTRLSIL.

This chain joins TRBV6-5 and TRBJ2-1, with D maybe TRBD2 (6 bases). V lost 9 bases and J lost 2, with 11 bases in between. This CDR3 has 13 amino acids. CDR1 and CDR2 (germline): MNHEY, SVGAGI. The CDR3 is CASPSGAYNEQFF. In DNA, the CDR3 is TGTGCCAGTCCTTCGGGGGCCTACAATGAGCAGTTCTTC.

This clone was observed once. The V call is TRBV2, the J call TRBJ2-7; 8 nucleotides match TRBD1. The germline gives CDR1 SNHLY, CDR2 FYNNEI. V dropped 6 bases and J dropped 3; count of bases not matched to a gene: 7. The CDR3 is 14 amino acids. In DNA, the CDR3 is TGTGCCAGCAGCAACCAGGGGGCATACTACGAGCAGTACTTC. Protein product: CASSNQGAYYEQYF.

This chain joins TRBV7-9 and TRBJ1-6, with TRBD1 matching 7 bases. This CDR3 contains 15 residues. The germline V gene encodes CDR1 SEHNR and CDR2 FQNEAQ (reference sequence). Losses at the gene ends were 2 bases for V and 9 bases for J; bases not matched to a gene: 7. CDR3 amino acids: CASSLRGQSSSPLHF. Written as DNA, the CDR3 is TGTGCCAGCAGCTTAAGGGGGCAAAGTAGTTCACCCCTCCACTTT.

This clone was counted a single time. This rearrangement joins TRBV4-2 to TRBJ2-7; 10 bases fit TRBD1. The V gene end was trimmed by 1 base and the J gene end by 5 bases; junction bases not matched to a gene: 5. Germline V gene data show CDR1 as LGHNA and CDR2 as YNFKEQ. This CDR3 is 15 amino acids long. CDR3 nucleotide sequence: TGTGCCAGCAGCCAAGTCGGACAGGGGGACCACGAGCAGTACTTC. This codes for CASSQVGQGDHEQYF.

In this sample, this clone turned up once. At one of its ends the junction is not consistent with the germline gene, which may arise from a read error. Other DNA sequences from this sample encode an identical CDR3 as well. The chain couples TRBV6-8 to TRBJ2-7; tentatively, D is TRBD1 (6 bases). Per the germline V gene, CDR1 is MNHGY and CDR2 is SAAAGT. The CDR3 loop spans 18 amino acids. The chain's CDR3 is CASSYKGQGYYLTYEQYF. In DNA, the CDR3 is TGTGCCAGTAGTTACAAGGGGCAGGGGTACTACCTAACCTACGAGCAGTACTTC.

The chain links TRBV4-1 to TRBJ2-3; D may be TRBD2 (6 bases). The CDR3 covers 14 residues. Germline lookup yields CDR1 MGHRA and CDR2 YSYEKL. Deletions cut 0 bases from V and 6 bases from J, with 10 bases between. The CDR3 region is CASSQDWGVDTQYF. The CDR3 coding sequence is TGCGCCAGCAGCCAAGATTGGGGGGTGGATACGCAGTATTTT.

This clone was observed a few times. J is TRBJ1-2 and V is TRBV11-2, with TRBD1 matching 8 bases. Germline V gene sequence: CDR1 SGHAT, CDR2 FQNNGV. This CDR3 region has 14 residues. Trimming took 5 bases from V and 7 from J; bases not matched to a gene: 9. CDR3 DNA sequence: TGTGCCAGCAGCCCGCGGACAGGGAGTGGTGGCTACACCTTC. This encodes CASSPRTGSGGYTF. Supplemented by reference TRBV11-2 and TRBJ1-2, the full variable domain reads EAGVAQSPRYKIIEKRQSVAFWCNPISGHATLYWYQQILGQGPKLLIQFQNNGVVDDSQLPKDRFSAERLKGVDSTLKIQPAKLEDSAVYLCASSPRTGSGGYTFGSGTRLTVV.

The V gene is TRBV28, the J gene TRBJ2-7, with D perhaps matching TRBD2 (5 bases). The CDR3 extends over 15 amino acids. Trimming removed 5 bases from V and 0 bases from J, with 14 bases in between. CDR1 and CDR2 from the germline V gene are MDHEN and SYDVKM. CDR3 DNA sequence: TGTGCCAGCAGTCCCCCTATGAGGGCCTCCTACGAGCAGTACTTC. Translated: CASSPPMRASYEQYF.

The rearrangement uses TRBV28 and TRBJ1-2; TRBD1 aligns across 9 bases. Germline CDR1 MDHEN, CDR2 SYDVKM. Trimming cost V 5 bases and J 3 bases; bases outside gene matches: 1. This CDR3 comprises 13 residues. The CDR3 nucleotides are TGTGCCAGCAGTCGGGACAGGGACTATGGCTACACCTTC. Translation: CASSRDRDYGYTF.

The rearrangement uses TRBV6-2 or TRBV6-3 and TRBJ1-2; D remains unclear. V lost 0 bases, J lost 4 bases, and 12 bases lay in between. The CDR3 runs to 15 residues. Germline V gives CDR1 MNHEY, CDR2 SVGEGT. CDR3 DNA: TGTGCCAGCAGTTACTCGAAAAGTCTCGGCTATGGCTACACCTTC. This sequence encodes CASSYSKSLGYGYTF.